The source of this T cell receptor beta chain is a study of blood T cell repertoires in COVID-19. The ends lost 3 bases at V and 5 bases at J; junction bases unmatched: 4. CDR3 length: 14 residues. CDR1 SGHNT and CDR2 YYREEE come from the germline V gene (reference sequence). Only in-frame clones appear in the TCRdb table, and some are missing; sequencing was by immunoSEQ multiplex PCR. The table records 190,000 or so clones, 65% to 85% of them present only once. This rearrangement joins TRBV5-4 to TRBJ2-3; 9 bases match TRBD1. Sequencing was performed on peripheral blood. This clonotype originated in a man aged 45-65 years with active or convalescent COVID-19. CDR3 coding DNA: TGTGCCAGCAGCTACAGGGGGCGCGAAGATACGCAGTATTTT. Encoded protein: CASSYRGREDTQYF.